Listed below are T cell receptor beta chains from one sample, sequenced in a study of cytomegalovirus exposure and HLA in healthy donors. The protocol was immunoSEQ multiplex PCR, while the TCRdb copy is restricted to in-frame clones and leaves out a portion. This sample has roughly 100,000 clones, with roughly 15% found just once. The sample comprised PBMCs. The receptors here all came from a female donor in good health and CMV-seronegative. CDR3s include the opening cysteine and the closing phenylalanine or tryptophan. The D gene is left open where the match is weak. Part of the rows lack a size; the others show once, few, many or a class for expanded clones.

>NA|few|TRBV7-8|TRBJ2-1
CASSLGQGRSYNEQFF
TGTGCCAGCAGCTTGGGGCAGGGTCGCTCCTACAATGAGCAGTTCTTC
>TRBD2|NA|TRBV25-1|TRBJ2-7
CASSESGLVSYEQYF
TGTGCCAGCAGTGAGTCGGGACTAGTTTCCTACGAGCAGTACTTC
>NA|NA|TRBV5-4|TRBJ1-1
CASSPISGVPTEAFF
TGTGCCAGCAGCCCGATCTCCGGGGTTCCCACTGAAGCTTTCTTT
>TRBD1|few|TRBV4-3|TRBJ1-6
CASSLQGDSPLHF
TGCGCCAGCAGCCTTCAGGGGGATTCACCCCTCCACTTT
>NA|NA|TRBV10-3|TRBJ1-2
CAISEPYGSPSGYTF
TGTGCCATCAGTGAGCCTTATGGGAGTCCTTCCGGCTACACCTTC
>NA|few|TRBV5-4|TRBJ1-1
CASSRQQNTEAFF
TGTGCCAGCAGCCGTCAACAGAACACTGAAGCTTTCTTT
>NA|NA|TRBV5-1|TRBJ2-3
CASSLGGLTDTQYF
TGCGCCAGCAGCTTGGGGGGGCTCACAGATACGCAGTATTTT
>TRBD2|few|TRBV7-9|TRBJ2-3
CASSLGIAGGGVTDTQYF
TGTGCCAGCAGCTTAGGGATAGCGGGAGGTGGAGTGACAGATACGCAGTATTTT
>NA|NA|TRBV7-9|TRBJ1-2
CASSVQGSYGYTF
TGTGCCAGCAGCGTACAGGGCTCCTATGGCTACACCTTC
>NA|few|TRBV27|TRBJ2-3
CASRPTRGLAAFDTQYF
TGTGCCAGCAGACCAACGCGGGGATTAGCGGCCTTTGATACGCAGTATTTT
>NA|few|TRBV5-1|TRBJ1-1
CASRPPGGYEAFF
TGCGCCAGCAGGCCCCCGGGAGGGTATGAAGCTTTCTTT
>TRBD2|NA|TRBV6-5|TRBJ2-5
CASTPGVAGVETQYF
TGTGCCAGCACCCCCGGTGTAGCGGGGGTTGAGACCCAGTACTTC
>NA|NA|TRBV12-5|TRBJ2-2
CASAPYGSTGELFF
TGTGCTAGTGCCCCCTACGGGTCTACCGGGGAGCTGTTTTTT
>TRBD1|NA|TRBV5-1|TRBJ2-2
CASSLARTGFTGELFF
TGCGCCAGCAGCTTGGCCCGGACAGGGTTCACCGGGGAGCTGTTTTTT
>TRBD2|NA|TRBV10-1|TRBJ2-1
CASSGRTSGNNEQFF
TGCGCCAGCAGTGGCAGGACTAGCGGGAACAATGAGCAGTTCTTC
>NA|NA|TRBV7-9|TRBJ1-2
CASSLNSTGGHGYTF
TGTGCCAGCAGCTTAAACTCGACAGGTGGTCATGGCTACACCTTC
>TRBD1|NA|TRBV7-2|TRBJ1-4
CASSSRDRGRVDEKLFF
TGTGCCAGCAGCTCCCGGGACAGGGGTCGTGTAGATGAAAAACTGTTTTTT
>NA|few|TRBV30|TRBJ1-2
CAWSVVGVPYGYTF
TGTGCCTGGAGTGTAGTCGGGGTCCCCTATGGCTACACCTTC
>NA|few|TRBV28|TRBJ1-6
CASSSYRVGDSPLHF
TGTGCCAGCAGTTCATACAGGGTCGGGGATTCACCCCTCCACTTT
>TRBD2|few|TRBV10-2|TRBJ2-2
CASDGGLAGEPTNTGELFF
TGCGCCAGCGATGGGGGACTAGCGGGAGAGCCGACGAACACCGGGGAGCTGTTTTTT
>TRBD1|NA|TRBV5-1|TRBJ1-6
CASSFSGTGTSPLHF
TGCGCCAGCAGCTTCTCCGGGACAGGGACTTCACCCCTCCACTTT
>TRBD1|few|TRBV7-3|TRBJ2-5
CASSLVGTGVQETQYF
TGTGCCAGCAGCTTAGTAGGGACAGGCGTTCAAGAGACCCAGTACTTC
>NA|few|TRBV2|TRBJ2-2
CASSFRQFPGELFF
TGTGCCAGCAGTTTTCGACAGTTTCCCGGGGAGCTGTTTTTT
>NA|few|TRBV6-1|TRBJ2-7
CASRKVRDYEQYF
TGTGCCAGCAGGAAGGTGCGGGACTACGAGCAGTACTTC
>TRBD1|few|TRBV4-3|TRBJ1-5
CASSRDRASNQPQHF
TGCGCCAGCAGCCGGGACAGGGCGAGCAATCAGCCCCAGCATTTT
>TRBD2|few|TRBV18|TRBJ2-3
CASSITSGRADTQYF
TGTGCCAGCTCAATCACTAGCGGGAGGGCGGATACGCAGTATTTT
>TRBD2|few|TRBV5-4|TRBJ2-5
CASSLAPAGGRETQYF
TGTGCCAGCAGCTTGGCTCCCGCGGGGGGGAGGGAGACCCAGTACTTC
>NA|NA|TRBV5-1|TRBJ2-7
CASSLEQGAYEQYF
TGCGCCAGCAGCTTGGAACAGGGTGCGTACGAGCAGTACTTC
>NA|few|TRBV4-1|TRBJ1-2
CASSQVGVGYTF
TGCGCCAGCAGCCAAGTCGGGGTTGGCTACACCTTC
>NA|NA|TRBV7-2|TRBJ2-7
CASSTDQFSYEQYF
TGTGCCAGCAGCACAGATCAGTTCTCCTACGAGCAGTACTTC
>TRBD1|few|TRBV27|TRBJ2-7
CASRQPGQGTYEQYF
TGTGCCAGCAGACAACCGGGACAGGGGACCTACGAGCAGTACTTC
>NA|NA|TRBV5-8|TRBJ2-7
CASSQVLGAATYEQYF
TGTGCCAGCAGCCAGGTTTTGGGGGCGGCTACCTACGAGCAGTACTTC
>TRBD2|few|TRBV28|TRBJ2-1
CATGLAGYNEQFF
TGTGCCACCGGACTAGCGGGGTACAATGAGCAGTTCTTC
>NA|NA|TRBV11-2|TRBJ2-2
CASSLVNTPHQGRTGELFF
TGTGCCAGCAGCTTAGTGAACACCCCACACCAGGGCCGTACCGGGGAGCTGTTTTTT
>NA|few|TRBV6-1|TRBJ2-7
CASSEAAARAGYEQYF
TGTGCCAGCAGTGAAGCGGCTGCCCGGGCGGGGTACGAGCAGTACTTC
>NA|NA|TRBV9|TRBJ2-2
CASSVRLSTGELFF
TGTGCCAGCAGCGTAAGACTTAGCACCGGGGAGCTGTTTTTT
>NA|few|TRBV29-1|TRBJ1-1
CSVEVTPQVNTEAFF
TGCAGCGTTGAAGTCACCCCACAAGTGAACACTGAAGCTTTCTTT
>TRBD1|few|TRBV7-2|TRBJ2-2
CASSPGTGGRTGELFF
TGTGCCAGCAGCCCTGGGACAGGGGGTAGGACCGGGGAGCTGTTTTTT
>TRBD2|few|TRBV9|TRBJ2-3
CASSVGAGGGTDTQYF
TGTGCCAGCAGCGTAGGAGCGGGGGGGGGCACAGATACGCAGTATTTT
>NA|few|TRBV15|TRBJ2-5
CATSRDSLDQETQYF
TGTGCCACCAGCAGAGATAGTCTAGATCAAGAGACCCAGTACTTC
>TRBD2|NA|TRBV13|TRBJ2-7
CASSFTGGAYEQYF
TGTGCCAGCAGTTTTACGGGAGGGGCCTACGAGCAGTACTTC
>NA|NA|TRBV27|TRBJ2-7
CASSFRQGTSWEQYF
TGTGCCAGCAGTTTCAGACAGGGGACTAGCTGGGAGCAGTACTTC
>NA|NA|TRBV30|TRBJ1-2
CAWSVGGVVYGYTF
TGTGCCTGGAGTGTAGGAGGGGTAGTCTATGGCTACACCTTC
>NA|few|TRBV7-2|TRBJ2-5
CASSPQSARETQYF
TGTGCCAGCAGCCCGCAAAGCGCCCGAGAGACCCAGTACTTC
>NA|NA|TRBV27|TRBJ1-2
CASSLLGTGRSHHGYTF
TGTGCCAGCAGTTTACTTGGAACGGGGAGGTCTCACCATGGCTACACCTTC
>TRBD2|few|TRBV7-6|TRBJ2-5
CASSLEAGTRKTQYF
TGTGCCAGCAGCTTAGAAGCGGGGACGCGGAAGACCCAGTACTTC
>TRBD1|NA|TRBV7-2|TRBJ2-7
CASRAEDRVTYEQYF
TGTGCCAGCAGAGCGGAGGACAGGGTAACCTACGAGCAGTACTTC
>TRBD2|few|TRBV6-5|TRBJ2-1
CASTRGGEGNEQFF
TGTGCCAGCACTCGGGGAGGGGAAGGCAATGAGCAGTTCTTC
>NA|few|TRBV30|TRBJ1-3
CASTSSYRAKGNTIYF
TGTGCCTCCACGTCCTCCTACAGGGCGAAGGGAAACACCATATATTTT
>TRBD2|few|TRBV15|TRBJ2-7
CATSRDLAGGPEQYF
TGTGCCACCAGCAGAGACTTAGCGGGGGGGCCCGAGCAGTACTTC
>NA|few|TRBV4-1|TRBJ2-5
CASSEDGGGWETQYF
TGCGCCAGCAGCGAAGACGGGGGAGGTTGGGAGACCCAGTACTTC
>TRBD2|few|TRBV30|TRBJ2-7
CAWSVLAGVYEQYF
TGTGCCTGGAGTGTTCTAGCGGGAGTCTACGAGCAGTACTTC
>NA|NA|TRBV10-2|TRBJ2-5
CASSDGRGETQYF
TGCGCCAGCAGTGACGGTCGGGGGGAGACCCAGTACTTC
>TRBD1|few|TRBV7-8|TRBJ1-1
CASSLHMGQGGGEAFF
TGTGCCAGCAGCTTACATATGGGACAGGGAGGAGGGGAAGCTTTCTTT
>NA|few|TRBV29-1|TRBJ1-2
CSVYDRGEGGYTF
TGCAGCGTCTATGACAGAGGGGAGGGTGGCTACACCTTC
>NA|NA|TRBV13|TRBJ2-7
CASSLVRQGYEQYF
TGTGCCAGCAGCTTAGTTCGTCAGGGCTACGAGCAGTACTTC
>TRBD1|few|TRBV7-9|TRBJ1-2
CASSFSPGAGGGGGYTF
TGTGCCAGCAGCTTCTCTCCCGGAGCAGGGGGAGGCGGTGGCTACACCTTC
>TRBD1|few|TRBV10-1|TRBJ2-1
CASITGAAYNEQFF
TGCGCCAGCATAACAGGGGCCGCCTACAATGAGCAGTTCTTC
>TRBD1|NA|TRBV29-1|TRBJ2-5
CSVLGTVFSETQYF
TGCAGCGTCCTTGGGACAGTCTTTTCAGAGACCCAGTACTTC